What follows are 25 T cell receptor beta chains derived from one specimen sequenced in a study of T cell responses to AZD1222 COVID-19 vaccine. Data came from immunoSEQ multiplex PCR; TCRdb stores just in-frame clones and leaves some out. The sample lists approximately 130,000 clones, roughly nine tenths occurring once. The specimen was peripheral blood, collected 28 days after the second AZD1222 dose. Every receptor here comes from an adult who received the AZD1222 COVID-19 vaccine.

This rearrangement joins TRBV24-1 to TRBJ1-2; D remains unclear. CDR3 length equals 15 residues. Trimming removed 1 base at V and 4 bases at J, with 12 bases between. Germline lookup yields CDR1 KGHDR and CDR2 SFDVKD. The CDR3 sequence is CATSDLVPLGYGYTF. The CDR3 nucleotides are TGTGCCACCAGTGATTTAGTCCCTTTAGGCTATGGCTACACCTTC.

The J gene is TRBJ1-5, the V gene TRBV18; tentative D call: TRBD1 (5 bases). Trimming stripped 2 bases from V and 3 bases from J, with 8 bases between. The CDR3 length is 14 residues. CDR1 KGHSH and CDR2 LQKENI come from the germline V gene. CDR3 DNA sequence: TGTGCCAGCTCACCAGCAGGGAACAATCAGCCCCAGCATTTT. Its translation: CASSPAGNNQPQHF.

The rearrangement links TRBV5-8 to TRBJ1-5; 7 bases agree with TRBD1. The CDR3 loop spans 15 amino acids. Germline loops: CDR1 SGHTS, CDR2 YDEGEE. The junction had 7 bases not matched to a gene; V was cut back by 6 bases and J by 1 base. Written as DNA, the CDR3 is TGTGCCAGCAACACAGGGGACAGAAGCAATCAGCCCCAGCATTTT. The encoded protein is CASNTGDRSNQPQHF.

This chain joins TRBV6-5 and TRBJ1-5, with 9 positions matching TRBD1. Germline CDR1 MNHEY, CDR2 SVGAGI. This CDR3 spans 15 amino acids. The V segment lost 0 bases and the J segment 4 bases; nucleotides outside the gene matches: 1. This chain's CDR3 is CASSYSGQGNQPQHF. In DNA form, the CDR3 reads TGTGCCAGCAGTTACTCGGGACAGGGAAATCAGCCCCAGCATTTT.

J is TRBJ1-2 and V is TRBV6-6; 9 nucleotides agree with TRBD1. V was pared by 5 bases and J by 6 bases, with 7 bases of the junction left unmatched. Looked up from germline, CDR1 is MNHNY and CDR2 is SVGAGI (reference sequence). CDR3 length: 14 amino acids. CDR3 residues: CASSRGQGKDGYTF. The CDR3 bases are TGTGCCAGCAGTAGGGGACAGGGTAAGGATGGCTACACCTTC.

This chain connects TRBV7-6 to TRBJ1-1; D is perhaps TRBD1 (6 bases). Germline V gene data show CDR1 as SGHVS and CDR2 as FNYEAQ. The CDR3 is made up of 15 amino acids. Trimming shortened V by 1 base and J by 4 bases, and 13 bases separated the two germline ends. CDR3 DNA sequence: TGTGCCAGCAGCTTAGGGACAGCAGGATCCACTGAAGCTTTCTTT. As protein: CASSLGTAGSTEAFF.

This clone was counted only a few times. As DNA, the CDR3 is TGTGCCAGCAGCTTAGGAGCGGGATCCTACGAGCAGTACTTC. This gives the protein CASSLGAGSYEQYF. This chain links TRBV7-9 with TRBJ2-7; 7 bases align to TRBD2. The CDR3 loop spans 14 amino acids. With V trimmed by 1 base and J by 1 base, 1 base remained unmatched. The germline V gene encodes CDR1 SEHNR and CDR2 FQNEAQ (reference sequence). Full variable domain (rest looked up from reference TRBV7-9 and TRBJ2-7): DTGVSQNPRHKITKRGQNVTFRCDPISEHNRLYWYRQTLGQGPEFLTYFQNEAQLEKSRLLSDRFSAERPKGSFSTLEIQRTEQGDSAMYLCASSLGAGSYEQYFGPGTRLTVT.

V is TRBV5-5 and J is TRBJ1-1, with a possible D match to TRBD1 (6 bases). This CDR3 region has 14 residues. Germline CDR1 reads SGHKS; CDR2 reads YYEKEE (reference sequence). Between the trimmed V and J ends, which lost 3 bases and 4 bases, there was a span of 13 bases. The CDR3 here is CASSWQGIRTEAFF. CDR3 nucleotides: TGTGCCAGCAGCTGGCAGGGGATTCGCACTGAAGCTTTCTTT.

The gene calls are TRBV30 and TRBJ1-5; perhaps TRBD1 as D (6 bases). The CDR3 consists of 14 residues. Trimming stripped 0 bases from V and 6 bases from J, with 12 bases between. In germline, CDR1 is GTSNPN, CDR2 SVGIG (reference sequence). Here the CDR3 reads CAWSVLGGIQPQHF. As DNA, the CDR3 is TGTGCCTGGAGTGTATTGGGGGGCATTCAGCCCCAGCATTTT.

This chain connects TRBV7-2 to TRBJ1-2; TRBD1 might be the D (5 bases). The germline V gene encodes CDR1 SGHTA and CDR2 FQGNSA. V was trimmed by 0 bases and J by 0 bases, leaving 8 bases between them. This CDR3 is 15 amino acids long. The CDR3 DNA reads TGTGCCAGCAGCTTAGCTCCGGGGCCTAACTATGGCTACACCTTC. It translates to CASSLAPGPNYGYTF.

This chain joins TRBV6-5 and TRBJ1-2; perhaps TRBD1 as D (5 bases). The CDR3 is 14 amino acids. Germline CDR1 is MNHEY and CDR2 is SVGAGI. Trimming removed 10 bases from V and 8 bases from J, with 23 bases in between. The CDR3 is CATQRTLHWGGYTF. CDR3 nucleotides: TGTGCCACCCAAAGGACATTACATTGGGGGGGCTACACCTTC.

The rearrangement uses TRBV7-2 and TRBJ2-5; D uncertain. V lost 4 bases, J lost 5 bases, and 5 bases lay in between. This CDR3 comprises 11 residues. Germline values: CDR1 SGHTA, CDR2 FQGNSA. The CDR3 DNA follows: TGTGCCAGCAGCTCACGGGAGACCCAGTACTTC. As protein: CASSSRETQYF.

V gene TRBV7-2 combines with J gene TRBJ1-2; 9 bases align to TRBD1. The CDR3 sequence is 16 residues long. The V gene's germline CDR1 is SGHTA and CDR2 FQGNSA. J was trimmed by 6 bases and V by 3 bases; bases with no gene match: 11. This chain's CDR3 is CASSFQGTGRRNGYTF. The CDR3 DNA reads TGTGCCAGCAGCTTCCAGGGGACAGGGAGGCGGAATGGCTACACCTTC.

The V and J genes are TRBV6-6 and TRBJ1-5; 10 bases are shared with TRBD1. Germline CDR1 reads MNHNY; CDR2 reads SVGAGI (reference sequence). V lost 5 bases and J lost 2; bases outside the gene matches: 6. This CDR3 has 16 residues. The CDR3 region is CASSKRQGAGNQPQHF. The CDR3 DNA sequence: TGTGCCAGCAGTAAGCGACAGGGGGCTGGCAATCAGCCCCAGCATTTT.

This clone has only one observation. This chain connects TRBV3-1 (or the pseudogene TRBV3-2) to TRBJ2-7; weak D call: TRBD2 (6 bases). Trimming removed 4 bases at V and 10 bases at J, with 17 bases between. The germline CDR1 and CDR2 sequences are LGHDT and YNNKEL (reference sequence). CDR3 length: 13 amino acids. The CDR3 region has the DNA TGTGCCAGCAGCCTACAAGACCCGGGACTTCAGTACTTC. This gives the protein CASSLQDPGLQYF.

This clone was observed a handful of times. This chain links TRBV9 with TRBJ1-4; D uncertain. The germline V and J ends were trimmed by 2 bases and 13 bases, with 9 bases remaining between them. This CDR3 has 11 residues. Germline V gene lookup returns CDR1 SGDLS and CDR2 YYNGEE. The CDR3 DNA reads TGTGCCAGCAGCGTGCAGAGGTCACTGTTTTTT. This sequence encodes CASSVQRSLFF.

The genes are TRBV20-1 and TRBJ2-3; D not resolved. V lost 1 base, J lost 8 bases, and 7 bases lay in between. CDR3 length: 11 amino acids. Germline CDR1 and CDR2: DFQATT and SNEGSKA (reference sequence). The CDR3 DNA sequence: TGCAGTGCTAGAGCGCTGCCTACGCAGTATTTT. It translates to CSARALPTQYF.

V usage is TRBV5-6 and J usage is TRBJ1-5; weak D call: TRBD1 (5 bases). V was pared by 4 bases and J by 2 bases, with 13 bases between. The germline V gene has CDR1 SGHDT and CDR2 YYEEEE. The CDR3 totals 15 residues. The CDR3 spells CASSPNGGGNQPQHF. Written as DNA, the CDR3 is TGTGCCAGCAGCCCCAATGGGGGGGGCAATCAGCCCCAGCATTTT. The full variable domain, with the rest looked up from reference TRBV5-6 and TRBJ1-5, is DAGVTQSPTHLIKTRGQQVTLRCSPKSGHDTVSWYQQALGQGPQFIFQYYEEEERQRGNFPDRFSGHQFPNYSSELNVNALLLGDSALYLCASSPNGGGNQPQHFGDGTRLSIL.

Details on this clone: A junction end diverges from the germline sequence, so it may reflect a read error. The rearrangement uses TRBV6-1 and TRBJ1-1; D call uncertain. Germline V gene sequence: CDR1 MNHNS, CDR2 SASEGT. The CDR3 runs to 12 residues. The CDR3 reads CASSQAGPPAFF. The CDR3 nucleotides are TGTGCCAGCAGTCAAGCCGGGCCGCCGGCTTTCTTT.

V is TRBV5-1 and J is TRBJ2-7; D tentatively reads TRBD1 or TRBD2 (5 bases each). Trimming stripped 1 base from V and 2 bases from J, with 16 bases between. Germline V gene lookup returns CDR1 SGHRS and CDR2 YFSETQ. The CDR3 spans 16 residues. CDR3: CASSLTPAGTTYEQYF. CDR3 in DNA: TGCGCCAGCAGCTTGACTCCGGCAGGGACCACCTACGAGCAGTACTTC.

This chain connects TRBV5-1 to TRBJ2-7; 7 bases fit TRBD2. This CDR3 region has 15 residues. V shed 4 bases and J 3 bases; nucleotides not matched to a gene: 10. CDR1 and CDR2 (germline): SGHRS, YFSETQ. The CDR3 coding sequence is TGCGCCAGCAGCCTGTCCACTAGCGTAGGCTACGAGCAGTACTTC. This encodes CASSLSTSVGYEQYF. Supplemented by reference TRBV5-1 and TRBJ2-7, the full variable domain reads KAGVTQTPRYLIKTRGQQVTLSCSPISGHRSVSWYQQTPGQGLQFLFEYFSETQRNKGNFPGRFSGRQFSNSRSEMNVSTLELGDSALYLCASSLSTSVGYEQYFGPGTRLTVT.

The gene calls are TRBV14 and TRBJ1-6; D remains unclear. The CDR3 contains 16 residues. The V gene lost 0 bases and the J gene lost 5 bases, with 11 bases spanning the gap. Germline CDR1 is SGHDN and CDR2 is FVKESK. The CDR3 sequence: CASSQERTGNNSPLHF. CDR3 bases: TGTGCCAGCAGCCAAGAAAGGACGGGAAATAATTCACCCCTCCACTTT. Together with reference TRBV14 and TRBJ1-6, the CDR3 gives the full variable domain: EAGVTQFPSHSVIEKGQTVTLRCDPISGHDNLYWYRRVMGKEIKFLLHFVKESKQDESGMPNNRFLAERTGGTYSTLKVQPAELEDSGVYFCASSQERTGNNSPLHFGNGTRLTVT.

This sequence joins TRBV2 and TRBJ2-3, with D uncertain. Germline V CDR1 and CDR2: SNHLY, FYNNEI. Trimming pared 7 bases from V and 2 bases from J, leaving 4 bases between. The CDR3 length is 11 residues. The CDR3: CASTITDTQYF. The CDR3 DNA is TGTGCCAGCACAATCACAGATACGCAGTATTTT.

This clone was picked up one time. The rearrangement links TRBV10-3 to TRBJ2-1; 9 nucleotides align to TRBD1. Per germline, CDR1 ENHRY and CDR2 SYGVKD. The V segment lost 1 base and the J segment 5 bases; nucleotides outside the gene matches: 6. The CDR3 runs 16 residues. The CDR3 coding sequence is TGTGCCATCAGTGAGTTGGAAGGGACAGGGCACAATGAGCAGTTCTTC. It translates to CAISELEGTGHNEQFF.

J is TRBJ2-7 and V is TRBV11-2; possibly TRBD1 or TRBD2 for D (6 bases each). The CDR3 has 12 amino acids. The V and J ends lost 6 bases and 5 bases respectively, with 11 bases between them. Germline lookup yields CDR1 SGHAT and CDR2 FQNNGV. The CDR3 loop reads CASSRGTHEQYF. Here the CDR3 DNA reads TGTGCCAGCAGTCGCGGGACACACGAGCAGTACTTC.